This T cell receptor beta chain was sequenced during a study of blood T cell repertoires in COVID-19. Overall study context: From the United States, Italy and Spain came samples of acute and convalescent COVID-19. The cDNA or gDNA used as material had been derived from T cells, B-cell-depleted T cells, or PBMCs.

In the original analysis: Amplification of reference gene primers was used by the study to estimate nucleated cell counts. Repertoires were generated with immunoSEQ multiplex PCR, while TCRdb's copy carries only in-frame clones and drops some. The DNA was the basis for D and trimming; V, J and clone size are from that table. In the table there are over 200,000 clones, around 83% of which are singletons. Germline CDR1 is LGHNA and CDR2 is YNFKEQ. V shed 0 bases and J shed 3 bases, with 11 bases lying between them. The CDR3 extends over 15 amino acids. V is TRBV4-2 and J is TRBJ1-2; D may be TRBD1 (5 bases). The sequence derives from a man aged 40-49 years with active or convalescent COVID-19. The sample consisted of peripheral blood. The CDR3 reads CASSQDGRGDYGYTF. As DNA, the CDR3 is TGTGCCAGCAGCCAAGATGGCCGGGGGGACTATGGCTACACCTTC.